These 26 T cell receptor beta chains were all obtained from the same sample, sequenced in a study of T-cell reconstitution after alpha-beta-depleted transplantation in children. Unique molecular identifiers were built into the TCRbeta library. Each CDR3 protein gets one entry after TCRdb re-called the PCR reads with MiXCR. The sample holds some 340,000 distinct CDR3 sequences, 9% to 12% seen once. The sample consisted of PBMCs from the stem cell graft donor, taken from the stem cell graft. The receptor set was obtained from a human donor who donated a stem cell graft to a child with acute lymphoblastic leukemia.

This clonotype was observed a few times. This chain uses TRBV10-3 with TRBJ2-5; D may be TRBD2 (6 bases). V was shortened by 4 bases and J by 2 bases, with 11 bases between the two germline ends. The germline CDR1 and CDR2 sequences are ENHRY and SYGVKD. This CDR3 comprises 14 residues. In nucleotides, the CDR3 is TGTGCCATCAGTGCGGGAGTAGCTCAAGAGACCCAGTACTTC. This codes for CAISAGVAQETQYF.

The chain employs TRBV5-1 and TRBJ2-7; 9 bases are shared with TRBD2. CDR3 length equals 15 residues. In germline, CDR1 is SGHRS, CDR2 YFSETQ. Losses at the gene ends were 0 bases for V and 2 bases for J; bases not matched to a gene: 3. The CDR3 loop is CASSLEASGTYEQYF. The CDR3, as DNA: TGCGCCAGCAGCTTGGAGGCTAGCGGGACCTACGAGCAGTACTTC. The variable domain in full, completed from reference TRBV5-1 and TRBJ2-7, reads KAGVTQTPRYLIKTRGQQVTLSCSPISGHRSVSWYQQTPGQGLQFLFEYFSETQRNKGNFPGRFSGRQFSNSRSEMNVSTLELGDSALYLCASSLEASGTYEQYFGPGTRLTVT.

This clonotype was seen ten or more times. The chain recombines TRBV5-4 with TRBJ1-1; 10 bases agree with TRBD1. V dropped 3 bases and J dropped 4; count of bases not matched to a gene: 15. The germline CDR1 and CDR2 sequences are SGHNT and YYREEE (reference sequence). The CDR3 totals 18 residues. This CDR3 reads CASSYAYLGQGEGTEAFF. The DNA of the CDR3 is TGTGCCAGCAGCTACGCCTACTTAGGACAGGGGGAGGGCACTGAAGCTTTCTTT.

The gene calls are TRBV7-2 and TRBJ2-3, with 11 bases that match TRBD2. The CDR3 spans 15 residues. CDR1 is SGHTA, CDR2 FQGNSA, per germline. The junction had 3 bases not matched to a gene; V was cut back by 5 bases and J by 2 bases. The CDR3 DNA sequence: TGTGCCAGCAGCCAGGGACTAGCGGTCACAGATACGCAGTATTTT. Protein sequence: CASSQGLAVTDTQYF.

This clonotype was observed at least ten times. The junction departs from germline at one end; a sequencing error may be responsible. This chain connects TRBV12-3 or TRBV12-4 to TRBJ2-1, with D perhaps TRBD1 (6 bases). The CDR3 covers 15 residues. CDR3 protein: CASSFTGSSYNEQFF. CDR3 coding DNA: TGCGCCAGCAGCTTTACAGGGAGCTCCTACAATGAGCAGTTCTTC.

The chain combines TRBV6-5 with TRBJ1-5; perhaps TRBD1 as D (5 bases). The CDR3 loop spans 13 amino acids. The V and J ends lost 5 bases and 6 bases respectively, with 11 bases between them. Per the germline V gene, CDR1 is MNHEY and CDR2 is SVGAGI. The CDR3 loop reads CASSNQGTQPQHF. The CDR3, as DNA: TGTGCCAGCAGTAACCAGGGAACTCAGCCCCAGCATTTT.

The chain has TRBV7-2 and TRBJ1-1; tentatively, D is TRBD1 (5 bases). Germline V CDR1 and CDR2: SGHTA, FQGNSA. The CDR3 extends over 12 amino acids. Trimming removed 5 bases from V and 12 bases from J, with 16 bases in between. The CDR3 here is CASSPSQGRTFF. Written as DNA, the CDR3 is TGTGCCAGCAGCCCGAGCCAGGGAAGAACTTTCTTT. Variable domain in full (rest from reference TRBV7-2 and TRBJ1-1): GAGVSQSPSNKVTEKGKDVELRCDPISGHTALYWYRQSLGQGLEFLIYFQGNSAPDKSGLPSDRFSAERTGGSVSTLTIQRTQQEDSAVYLCASSPSQGRTFFGQGTRLTVV.

This clonotype has only a few counts. V usage is TRBV5-1 and J usage is TRBJ2-7; 7 bases line up with TRBD2. V lost 7 bases and J lost 1; bases outside the gene matches: 8. Germline CDR1 SGHRS, CDR2 YFSETQ. The CDR3 runs to 14 residues. Here the CDR3 reads CASRAGVMSYEQYF. In DNA, the CDR3 is TGCGCCAGCCGGGCGGGAGTAATGTCCTACGAGCAGTACTTC.

The chain couples TRBV6-1 to TRBJ1-1; no clear D gene. The CDR3 consists of 14 residues. Deletions cut 4 bases from V and 3 bases from J, with 12 bases between. Germline V gives CDR1 MNHNS, CDR2 SASEGT. The CDR3 here is CASSGGVLDTEAFF. The CDR3 DNA sequence: TGTGCCAGCAGTGGAGGTGTTTTGGACACTGAAGCTTTCTTT.

This clonotype was found a few times. V usage is TRBV29-1 and J usage is TRBJ1-1; D remains unclear. Trimming cost V 6 bases and J 0 bases, with 23 bases left between them. CDR1 and CDR2 from the germline V gene are SQVTM and ANQGSEA. This CDR3 is 17 amino acids long. The CDR3 sequence: CSVAYRWVVSVNTEAFF. The CDR3, as DNA: TGCAGCGTCGCTTATCGATGGGTTGTTAGTGTGAACACTGAAGCTTTCTTT. Using reference TRBV29-1 and TRBJ1-1 for the parts outside the CDR3, the full variable domain is SAVISQKPSRDICQRGTSLTIQCQVDSQVTMMFWYRQQPGQSLTLIATANQGSEATYESGFVIDKFPISRPNLTFSTLTVSNMSPEDSSIYLCSVAYRWVVSVNTEAFFGQGTRLTVV.

The chain has TRBV5-1 and TRBJ2-2, with D perhaps matching TRBD1 (6 bases). Trimming stripped 0 bases from V and 1 base from J, with 10 bases between. This CDR3 spans 16 amino acids. Germline V gives CDR1 SGHRS, CDR2 YFSETQ. The CDR3 nucleotides are TGCGCCAGCAGCTTGGAGGCAGGGGTGAACACCGGGGAGCTGTTTTTT. It is translated as CASSLEAGVNTGELFF.

This sequence joins TRBV25-1 and TRBJ2-3, with D possibly being TRBD2 (6 bases). V was cut by 11 bases and J by 6 bases, with 18 bases left in between. CDR1 MGHDK and CDR2 SYGVNS come from the germline V gene. The CDR3 consists of 13 residues. In nucleotides, the CDR3 is TGTGCCGCCAGCTCGGGGGAGCCGGATACGCAGTATTTT. Its translation is CAASSGEPDTQYF.

The rearrangement links TRBV19 to TRBJ2-1; D is unresolved. CDR3 length equals 14 residues. The V and J ends lost 3 bases and 4 bases respectively, with 10 bases between them. CDR1 is LNHDA, CDR2 SQIVND, per germline (reference sequence). CDR3 DNA sequence: TGTGCCAGTAGTATTAAGGGCCGGTACAATGAGCAGTTCTTC. This translates into CASSIKGRYNEQFF.

The CDR3 DNA sequence: TGCGCCAGCCGCCCGGGCGTAATGAACACTGAAGCTTTCTTT. Translated: CASRPGVMNTEAFF. The rearrangement joins TRBV4-3 to TRBJ1-1; no clear D. The germline V gene has CDR1 LGHNA and CDR2 YSLEER. The CDR3 covers 14 residues. V lost 8 bases, J lost 0 bases, and 13 bases lay in between.

This clonotype was recorded at least ten times. This chain uses TRBV5-1 with TRBJ2-7, with TRBD1 identical over 8 bases. Per the germline V gene, CDR1 is SGHRS and CDR2 is YFSETQ. The CDR3 is made up of 17 amino acids. V dropped 2 bases and J dropped 2; count of bases not matched to a gene: 12. CDR3 bases: TGCGCCAGCAGCTTAGGTACAACAGGGGGATACACCTACGAGCAGTACTTC. It encodes CASSLGTTGGYTYEQYF.

This clonotype was counted many times. The chain is built from TRBV20-1 and TRBJ1-4, with D unclear. The V gene lost 5 bases and the J gene lost 5 bases, with 6 bases spanning the gap. The CDR3 contains 11 residues. From germline, CDR1 is DFQATT and CDR2 SNEGSKA (reference sequence). In nucleotides, the CDR3 is TGCAGTGCTCCACAGAATGAAAAACTGTTTTTT. It codes for CSAPQNEKLFF.

A few counts support this clonotype. V gene TRBV6-2 or TRBV6-3 combines with J gene TRBJ2-1; D is tentatively TRBD1 or TRBD2 (5 bases each). Trimming removed 6 bases from V and 15 bases from J, with 15 bases in between. Germline CDR1 MNHEY, CDR2 SVGEGT. CDR3 size: 11 residues. Here the CDR3 DNA reads TGTGCCAGCAGCCGGGACCGGAGTCCGTTCTTC. Its translation is CASSRDRSPFF.

The chain couples TRBV12-3 or TRBV12-4 to TRBJ2-1; 10 bases match TRBD2. The CDR3 is made up of 15 amino acids. V was clipped by 3 bases and J by 9 bases; unmatched bases: 8. The CDR3 coding sequence is TGTGCCAGCAGTTTCCTCCTAGCGGGAGCGTCTGAGCAGTTCTTC. Translation: CASSFLLAGASEQFF.

This clonotype has a single count. The J gene is TRBJ2-3, the V gene TRBV6-5; D possibly corresponds to TRBD2 (6 bases). V shed 4 bases and J shed 1 base, with 15 bases lying between them. Germline V gene lookup returns CDR1 MNHEY and CDR2 SVGAGI. The CDR3 sequence is 16 residues long. CDR3 nucleotides: TGTGCCAGCAGTTCCTACGGGAGTCCTGGCACAGATACGCAGTATTTT. Encoded protein: CASSSYGSPGTDTQYF.

This clonotype was observed a handful of times. The chain couples TRBV5-1 to TRBJ2-5; 10 bases align to TRBD1. Unmatched junction bases numbered 5, after V lost 3 bases and J lost 0 bases. The CDR3 is 16 residues long. The germline V gene has CDR1 SGHRS and CDR2 YFSETQ. As DNA, the CDR3 is TGCGCCAGCAGCTCAGGGACAGGGGAGTACCAAGAGACCCAGTACTTC. Its translation: CASSSGTGEYQETQYF.

V usage is TRBV7-2 and J usage is TRBJ2-2; TRBD1 agrees at 8 bases. V lost 5 bases, J lost 1 base, and 6 bases stayed unmatched. From germline, CDR1 is SGHTA and CDR2 FQGNSA. CDR3 length: 16 amino acids. The CDR3 DNA reads TGTGCCAGCAGCCTACAGGGGGGAGGGAACACCGGGGAGCTGTTTTTT. Residues: CASSLQGGGNTGELFF.

The chain recombines TRBV5-1 with TRBJ2-7; 12 bases agree with TRBD2. Germline V lookup: CDR1 SGHRS, CDR2 YFSETQ. This CDR3 spans 16 amino acids. After removal of 0 bases from V and 1 base from J, the junction contained 2 bases not matched to a gene. CDR3 nucleotides: TGCGCCAGCAGCTTGGACCTAGCGGGAGGGTCCTACGAGCAGTACTTC. The encoded protein is CASSLDLAGGSYEQYF.

This clonotype was observed a handful of times. The chain combines TRBV15 with TRBJ1-2, with D perhaps TRBD1 (5 bases). V lost 0 bases and J lost 4, with 15 bases in between. Per the germline V gene, CDR1 is LNHNV and CDR2 is YYDKDF (reference sequence). The CDR3 length is 16 residues. The CDR3 coding sequence is TGTGCCACCAGCAGAGATGGGATCGGGGGGAGCTATGGCTACACCTTC. Residues: CATSRDGIGGSYGYTF.

The chain is built from TRBV2 and TRBJ1-5; no definite D call. Germline CDR1 reads SNHLY; CDR2 reads FYNNEI. Trimming left V 1 base short and J 6 bases short, with 7 bases between. The CDR3 is 13 amino acids. The CDR3 loop is CASSEDYGQPQHF. CDR3 nucleotides: TGTGCCAGCAGTGAAGATTACGGTCAGCCCCAGCATTTT.

This clonotype was picked up many times. This sequence joins TRBV10-3 and TRBJ2-7; D possibly matches TRBD1 or TRBD2 (6 bases each). The CDR3 covers 14 residues. The V end lost 4 bases, the J end lost 0 bases, and 10 bases lay between the germline ends. Germline V gene data show CDR1 as ENHRY and CDR2 as SYGVKD. CDR3 protein: CAISGSGASYEQYF. The DNA for the CDR3 is TGTGCCATCAGTGGGTCGGGGGCCTCCTACGAGCAGTACTTC.

This clonotype was seen more than once but under ten times. The V and J genes are TRBV2 and TRBJ2-7; TRBD2 might be the D (6 bases). This CDR3 contains 10 residues. Trimming shortened V by 6 bases and J by 6 bases, and 6 bases separated the two germline ends. Germline assignment: CDR1 SNHLY and CDR2 FYNNEI. In DNA form, the CDR3 reads TGTGCCAGCAGGGGACTCGAGCAGTACTTC. This sequence encodes CASRGLEQYF.